This T cell receptor beta chain was captured by sequencing in a study of regulatory T cells in long-lasting Graves disease. Findings of the study overall: It was in persistent disease that TRBV28, TRBJ1-2 and TRBJ2-5 were favored. Limited samples may have lowered accuracy. Persistent Graves' patients showed reduced TCR diversity versus newly diagnosed patients.

Time point defined: newly diagnosed GD, antithyroid drugs for less than 3 months. From PBMCs, RNA was extracted and then used to make the TCR library. This clonotype was counted a few times. The antigen remains unidentified. Library construction for TCR beta used iRepertoire HTBI primers and Arm-PCR of CDR3 regions. One entry per CDR3 protein results from TCRdb running MiXCR on the multiplex PCR reads. The sample shows 390,000 or so distinct CDR3 sequences, around 11% of them seen only once. The CDR3 consists of 17 residues. V was clipped by 0 bases and J by 0 bases, with 14 bases between them. The germline V gene has CDR1 MGHRA and CDR2 YSYEKL. The sample was also reused in another study, on T cells in Graves' hyperthyroidism and ophthalmopathy.

The TCR comes from a woman aged 18-29 years with Graves disease. This chain connects TRBV4-1 to TRBJ1-2, with TRBD1 as a possible D gene (6 bases). Sequencing was performed on peripheral blood mononuclear cells (PBMCs), taken at new diagnosis, from a patient treated with antithyroid drugs. CDR3 amino acids: CASSQEGRGSPNYGYTF. The CDR3 DNA reads as TGCGCCAGCAGCCAAGAGGGCAGGGGCTCCCCTAACTATGGCTACACCTTC.